The source of this TCR beta chain is a study of blood T cell repertoires in COVID-19. Germline CDR1 is SEHNR and CDR2 is FQNEAQ (reference sequence). The CDR3 is made up of 16 amino acids. The V and J ends lost 5 bases and 6 bases, in that order; junction bases with no gene match: 11. The table lists this clone with a few counts. Authors' data handling: Estimation of nucleated cell counts relied on the amplification of reference gene primers. The table came from immunoSEQ multiplex PCR; TCRdb's copy has only in-frame clones and leaves some out. V, J and clone size are taken as reported in that table, and D and trimming were inferred from the DNA itself. This sample has 90,000 to 100,000 clones, with almost 85% found just once.

The J gene is TRBJ2-7, the V gene TRBV7-9; 12 bases are a match to TRBD1. The sequenced sample consisted of peripheral blood. This clonotype was obtained from a man aged 65 to 79 with acute or convalescent COVID-19. The CDR3: CASSKKAGQGAPEQYF. The CDR3 region has the DNA TGTGCCAGCAGCAAAAAAGCGGGACAGGGGGCCCCCGAGCAGTACTTC.